This entry describes one TCR beta chain. This sample was included in a study of blood T cell repertoires in COVID-19. Turning to the study itself: The cDNA or gDNA used as material had been derived from T cells, B-cell-depleted T cells, or PBMCs.

Authors' methods: Estimation of nucleated cell counts relied on the amplification of reference gene primers. TCRdb's table, derived via immunoSEQ multiplex PCR, lists solely in-frame clones and lacks some. V and J calls and clone size are those listed in that table; D and trimming were worked out from the DNA. Here the sample spans over 150,000 clones, approximately 80% being singletons. This CDR3 has 16 amino acids. V was trimmed by 1 base and J by 2 bases, leaving 13 bases between them. Germline loops: CDR1 LGHNA, CDR2 YNFKEQ. This TCR was recovered from a woman aged 60 to 75 with acute or convalescent COVID-19. The sequenced material came from peripheral blood. J is TRBJ2-3 and V is TRBV4-2; weak D call: TRBD2 (6 bases). For the CDR3, the DNA is TGTGCCAGCAGCCAAGGCGGGATATTACTCACAGATACGCAGTATTTT. This translates into CASSQGGILLTDTQYF.